This entry lists 11 T cell receptor beta chains sequenced from one sample in a study of blood T cells in healthy people across ages. It was with a sample-barcoded 5' primer and a J-beta primer mix that a second PCR of roughly 7 to 12 cycles was run. TCRdb reprocessed the 5' RACE reads via MiXCR and lists one record per CDR3 protein. The sample has roughly 1,700,000 distinct CDR3 sequences, 28% seen once. Sequenced material: blood. The receptors derive from a woman between 25 and 40 years old in good health.

The table lists this clonotype with a few counts. The rearrangement joins TRBV20-1 to TRBJ2-3; D may be TRBD1 (5 bases). V was pared by 6 bases and J by 4 bases, with 17 bases between. The germline CDR1 and CDR2 sequences are DFQATT and SNEGSKA (reference sequence). The CDR3 covers 14 residues. DNA of the CDR3: TGCAGTGCCCCCGATATTAGGGGTGCAGATACGCAGTATTTT. It translates to CSAPDIRGADTQYF.

The gene calls are TRBV5-1 and TRBJ1-2; D is possibly TRBD1 (6 bases). V lost 1 base and J 6 bases, leaving 19 bases between the germline ends. Germline CDR1 SGHRS, CDR2 YFSETQ. The length of the CDR3 is 16 residues. The CDR3 nucleotides read TGCGCCAGCAGCTTGTCCGGCGACAGGTCTAGTGATGGCTACACCTTC. Translated, it gives CASSLSGDRSSDGYTF.

This clonotype was seen more than once but under ten times. The V call is TRBV5-1, the J call TRBJ2-5; 7 nucleotides align to TRBD1. The CDR3 sequence is 14 residues long. Looked up from germline, CDR1 is SGHRS and CDR2 is YFSETQ. With 4 bases clipped from V and 7 bases from J, the junction kept 10 bases outside the gene matches. CDR3 sequence reads: CASSPGTAARTQYF. The CDR3 nucleotides read TGCGCCAGCAGCCCTGGGACAGCCGCTAGGACCCAGTACTTC.

The J gene is TRBJ2-5, the V gene TRBV29-1, with D unclear. CDR1 is SQVTM, CDR2 ANQGSEA, per germline. V was clipped by 6 bases and J by 4 bases, with 15 bases between them. The CDR3 has 13 residues. This CDR3 is CSVVSATRETQYF. The CDR3 DNA reads as TGCAGCGTGGTGAGCGCGACTCGAGAGACCCAGTACTTC.

To note about this clonotype: One end of the junction is discordant with germline, which a read error may explain. V usage is TRBV2 and J usage is TRBJ2-1; a weak D match, TRBD1 (6 bases). Germline CDR1 and CDR2: SNHLY and FYNNEI. The CDR3 totals 13 residues. This chain's CDR3 is CASSLQGYNGQFF. CDR3 sequence (DNA): TGTGCCAGCAGTCTACAGGGCTACAATGGGCAGTTCTTC.

Written as DNA, the CDR3 is TGCGCCAGCAGCGCCACAGCGGCTCTGGGCTATGGCTACACCTTC. Its translation: CASSATAALGYGYTF. The chain employs TRBV5-1 and TRBJ1-2, with D uncertain. V shed 4 bases and J shed 4 bases, with 17 bases lying between them. This CDR3 comprises 15 residues. Germline CDR1 SGHRS, CDR2 YFSETQ.

This clonotype has a handful of counts. This chain joins TRBV15 and TRBJ2-1; D possibly corresponds to TRBD2 (6 bases). CDR1 is LNHNV, CDR2 YYDKDF, per germline (reference sequence). The CDR3 is 14 residues long. Trimming took off 8 bases at V and 8 bases at J, with 19 bases between the two ends. CDR3 in DNA: TGTGCCACCTCGGTGGGAGGTAGGGTCTATGAGCAGTTCTTC. This gives the protein CATSVGGRVYEQFF.

This rearrangement joins TRBV27 to TRBJ2-1, with 9 bases that match TRBD2. Germline CDR1 reads MNHEY; CDR2 reads SMNVEV (reference sequence). V lost 3 bases to trimming and J lost 0 bases; unmatched junction nucleotides: 9. This CDR3 spans 18 amino acids. CDR3 coding DNA: TGTGCCAGCAGTTTTATTTCTAGCGGGGCGAGCTCCTACAATGAGCAGTTCTTC. Encoded protein: CASSFISSGASSYNEQFF.

The chain couples TRBV7-8 to TRBJ1-5, with a tentative D call TRBD1 (6 bases). This CDR3 has 17 residues. Germline V CDR1 and CDR2: SGHVS, FQNEAQ. The germline V and J ends were trimmed by 5 bases and 4 bases, with 21 bases remaining between them. CDR3 coding DNA: TGTGCCAGCAGCATAATGACAGGAGTAATAGGGAATCAGCCCCAGCATTTT. This sequence encodes CASSIMTGVIGNQPQHF.

This clonotype has more than one count but fewer than ten. The chain couples TRBV6-5 to TRBJ2-2, with 9 positions matching TRBD2. This CDR3 is built from 16 residues. CDR1 is MNHEY and CDR2 is SVGAGI in the germline V gene. Trimming cost V 2 bases and J 1 base; bases outside gene matches: 2. In DNA form, the CDR3 reads TGTGCCAGCAGTTACCGACTAGCGGAGAACACCGGGGAGCTGTTTTTT. Protein: CASSYRLAENTGELFF.

This clonotype was seen a handful of times. The V call is TRBV5-5, the J call TRBJ2-7; TRBD2 agrees at 8 bases. Germline CDR1 SGHKS, CDR2 YYEKEE (reference sequence). This CDR3 region has 15 residues. Trimming took 3 bases from V and 2 from J; bases not matched to a gene: 7. CDR3 region: CASSSLAGSPYEQYF. As DNA, the CDR3 is TGTGCCAGCAGCTCGTTAGCGGGGTCCCCCTACGAGCAGTACTTC.